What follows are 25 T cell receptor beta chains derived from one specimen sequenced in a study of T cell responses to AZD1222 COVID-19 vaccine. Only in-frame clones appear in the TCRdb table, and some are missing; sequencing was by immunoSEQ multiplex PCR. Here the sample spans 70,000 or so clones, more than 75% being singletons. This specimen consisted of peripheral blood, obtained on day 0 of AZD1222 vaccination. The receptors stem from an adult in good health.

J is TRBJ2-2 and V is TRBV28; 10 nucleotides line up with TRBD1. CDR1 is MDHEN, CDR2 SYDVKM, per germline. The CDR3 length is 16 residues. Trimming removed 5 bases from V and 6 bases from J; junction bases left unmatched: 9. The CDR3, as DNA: TGTGCCAGCAGTCGCCGACAGGGGGCGAGGGCCGGGGAGCTGTTTTTT. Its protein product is CASSRRQGARAGELFF.

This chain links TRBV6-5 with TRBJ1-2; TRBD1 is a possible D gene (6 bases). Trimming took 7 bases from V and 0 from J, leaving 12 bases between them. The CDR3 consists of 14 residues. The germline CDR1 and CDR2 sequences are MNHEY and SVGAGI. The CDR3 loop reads CASKKGQTNYGYTF. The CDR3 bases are TGTGCCAGCAAGAAAGGACAGACTAACTATGGCTACACCTTC.

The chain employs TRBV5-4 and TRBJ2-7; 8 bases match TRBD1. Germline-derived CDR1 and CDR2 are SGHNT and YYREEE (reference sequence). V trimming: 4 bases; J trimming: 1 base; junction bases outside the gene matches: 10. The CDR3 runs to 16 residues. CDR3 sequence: CASSKERTGISYEQYF. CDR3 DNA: TGTGCCAGCAGCAAAGAAAGGACAGGGATTTCCTACGAGCAGTACTTC. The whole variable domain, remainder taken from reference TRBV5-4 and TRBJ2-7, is ETGVTQSPTHLIKTRGQQVTLRCSSQSGHNTVSWYQQALGQGPQFIFQYYREEENGRGNFPPRFSGLQFPNYSSELNVNALELDDSALYLCASSKERTGISYEQYFGPGTRLTVT.

The CDR3: CASSLGPGVDVNYGYTF. CDR3 DNA sequence: TGTGCCAGCAGTTTAGGTCCAGGGGTGGATGTTAACTATGGCTACACCTTC. The V and J genes are TRBV28 and TRBJ1-2; TRBD1 might be the D (6 bases). The V end lost 2 bases, the J end lost 1 base, and 17 bases lay between the germline ends. There are 17 residues in the CDR3. The germline V gene has CDR1 MDHEN and CDR2 SYDVKM.

CDR3 loop: CASSSNPGYQETQYF. In DNA, the CDR3 is TGTGCCAGCAGCTCCAACCCAGGGTACCAAGAGACCCAGTACTTC. The V call is TRBV11-2, the J call TRBJ2-5; the D gene is possibly TRBD1 (5 bases). This CDR3 is 15 amino acids long. CDR1 SGHAT and CDR2 FQNNGV come from the germline V gene. V was shortened by 4 bases and J by 0 bases, with 12 bases between the two germline ends.

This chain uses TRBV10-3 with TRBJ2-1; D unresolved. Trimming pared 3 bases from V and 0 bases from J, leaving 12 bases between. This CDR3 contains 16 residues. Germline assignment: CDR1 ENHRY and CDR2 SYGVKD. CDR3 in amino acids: CAISEGVPSSYNEQFF. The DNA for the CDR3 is TGTGCCATCAGTGAAGGAGTTCCCAGCTCCTACAATGAGCAGTTCTTC.

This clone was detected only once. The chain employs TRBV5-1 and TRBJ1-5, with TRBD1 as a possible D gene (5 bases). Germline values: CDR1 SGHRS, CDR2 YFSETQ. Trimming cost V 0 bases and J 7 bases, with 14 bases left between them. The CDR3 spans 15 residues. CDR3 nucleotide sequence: TGCGCCAGCAGCTTGGACGGGACGCACGGGCAGCCCCAGCATTTT. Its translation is CASSLDGTHGQPQHF.

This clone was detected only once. The CDR3, as DNA: TGTGCCAGTAGTCCGGGACAGGGCAATCAGCCCCAGCATTTT. It codes for CASSPGQGNQPQHF. V usage is TRBV19 and J usage is TRBJ1-5; 8 bases are a match to TRBD1. The germline gives CDR1 LNHDA, CDR2 SQIVND (reference sequence). The CDR3 totals 14 residues. Unmatched junction bases numbered 2, after V lost 5 bases and J lost 2 bases.

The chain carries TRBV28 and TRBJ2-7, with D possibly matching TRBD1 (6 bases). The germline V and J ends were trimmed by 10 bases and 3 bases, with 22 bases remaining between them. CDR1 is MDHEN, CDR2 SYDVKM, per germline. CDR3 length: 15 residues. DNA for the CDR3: TGTGCCACCTCACCCCCCTGGACAGCCTACTACGAGCAGTACTTC. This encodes CATSPPWTAYYEQYF.

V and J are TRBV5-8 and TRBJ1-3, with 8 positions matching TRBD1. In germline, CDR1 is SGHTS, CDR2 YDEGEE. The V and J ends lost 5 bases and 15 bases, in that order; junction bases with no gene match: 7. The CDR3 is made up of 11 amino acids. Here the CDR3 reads CASSRGQATYF. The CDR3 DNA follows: TGTGCCAGCAGTAGGGGACAGGCAACATATTTT.

The CDR3 DNA reads as TGTGCCAGCAGTGATGGGACAGCAACTAATGAAAAACTGTTTTTT. Its translation is CASSDGTATNEKLFF. The genes are TRBV6-1 and TRBJ1-4, with 7 bases identical to TRBD1. Germline CDR1 is MNHNS and CDR2 is SASEGT. With V trimmed by 3 bases and J by 0 bases, 1 base remained unmatched. CDR3 length: 15 residues.

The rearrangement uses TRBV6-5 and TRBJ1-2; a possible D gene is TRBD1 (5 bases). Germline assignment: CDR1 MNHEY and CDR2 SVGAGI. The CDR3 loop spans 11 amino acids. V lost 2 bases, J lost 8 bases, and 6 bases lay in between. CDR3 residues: CASSYGTGYTF. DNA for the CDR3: TGTGCCAGCAGTTACGGGACCGGCTACACCTTC.

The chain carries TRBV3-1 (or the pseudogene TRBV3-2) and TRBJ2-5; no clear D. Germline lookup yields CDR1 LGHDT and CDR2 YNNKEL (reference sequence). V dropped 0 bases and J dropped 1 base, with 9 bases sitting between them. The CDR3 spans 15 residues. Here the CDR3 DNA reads TGTGCCAGCAGCCAAGAGTGGCTTTCCCAAGAGACCCAGTACTTC. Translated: CASSQEWLSQETQYF.

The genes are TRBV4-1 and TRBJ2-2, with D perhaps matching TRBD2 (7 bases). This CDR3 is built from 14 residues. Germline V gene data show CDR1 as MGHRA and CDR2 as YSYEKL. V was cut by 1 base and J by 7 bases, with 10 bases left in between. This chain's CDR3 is CASSQGGGGGELFF. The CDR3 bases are TGCGCCAGCAGCCAAGGGGGGGGCGGCGGGGAGCTGTTTTTT.

The CDR3 DNA follows: TGCAGTGCTAGTCTCCGTAGCTCCTACAATGAGCAGTTCTTC. This encodes CSASLRSSYNEQFF. This chain links TRBV20-1 with TRBJ2-1; D not certain. Germline CDR1 is DFQATT and CDR2 is SNEGSKA (reference sequence). Trimming stripped 3 bases from V and 0 bases from J, with 9 bases between. The CDR3 length is 14 residues.

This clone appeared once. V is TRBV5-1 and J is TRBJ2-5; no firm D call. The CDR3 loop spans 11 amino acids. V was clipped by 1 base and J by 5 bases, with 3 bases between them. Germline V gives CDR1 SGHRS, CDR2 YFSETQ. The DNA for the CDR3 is TGCGCCAGCAGCTTGATGGAGACCCAGTACTTC. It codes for CASSLMETQYF.

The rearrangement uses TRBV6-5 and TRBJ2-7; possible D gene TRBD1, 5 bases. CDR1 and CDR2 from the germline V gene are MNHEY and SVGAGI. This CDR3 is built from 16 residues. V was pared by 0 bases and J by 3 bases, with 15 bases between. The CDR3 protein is CASSYSFPGKGYEQYF. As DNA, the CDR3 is TGTGCCAGCAGTTACTCCTTCCCAGGGAAGGGCTACGAGCAGTACTTC.

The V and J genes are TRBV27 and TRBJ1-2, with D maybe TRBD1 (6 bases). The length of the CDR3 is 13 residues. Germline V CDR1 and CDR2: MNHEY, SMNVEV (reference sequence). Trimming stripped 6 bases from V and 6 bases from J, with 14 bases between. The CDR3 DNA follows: TGTGCCAGCAGAAAGACAGGAGGGAATGGCTACACCTTC. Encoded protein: CASRKTGGNGYTF.

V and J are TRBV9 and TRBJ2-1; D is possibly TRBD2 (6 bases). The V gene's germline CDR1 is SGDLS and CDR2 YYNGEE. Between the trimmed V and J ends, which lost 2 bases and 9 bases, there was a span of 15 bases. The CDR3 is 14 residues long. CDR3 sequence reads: CASSVAGLSGEQFF. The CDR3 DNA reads TGTGCCAGCAGCGTTGCGGGGCTCTCGGGTGAGCAGTTCTTC.

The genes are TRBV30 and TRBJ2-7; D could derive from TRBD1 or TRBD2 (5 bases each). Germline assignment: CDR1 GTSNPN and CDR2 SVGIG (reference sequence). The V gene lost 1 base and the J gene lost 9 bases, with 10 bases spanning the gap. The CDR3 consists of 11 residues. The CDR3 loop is CAWSGRAGQYF. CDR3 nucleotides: TGTGCCTGGAGTGGCAGGGCGGGGCAGTACTTC.

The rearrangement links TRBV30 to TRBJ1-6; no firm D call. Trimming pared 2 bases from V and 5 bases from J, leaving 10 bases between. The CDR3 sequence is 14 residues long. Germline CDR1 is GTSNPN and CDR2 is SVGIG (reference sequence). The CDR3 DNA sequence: TGTGCCTGGAGTCGAGGAGTCGATAATTCACCCCTCCACTTT. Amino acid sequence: CAWSRGVDNSPLHF.

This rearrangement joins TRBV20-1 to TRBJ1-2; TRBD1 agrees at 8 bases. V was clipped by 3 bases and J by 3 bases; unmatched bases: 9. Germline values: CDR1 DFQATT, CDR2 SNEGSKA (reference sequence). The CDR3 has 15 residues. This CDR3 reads CSASSSTGAYYGYTF. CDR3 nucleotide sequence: TGCAGTGCTAGTAGTTCGACAGGGGCTTACTATGGCTACACCTTC.

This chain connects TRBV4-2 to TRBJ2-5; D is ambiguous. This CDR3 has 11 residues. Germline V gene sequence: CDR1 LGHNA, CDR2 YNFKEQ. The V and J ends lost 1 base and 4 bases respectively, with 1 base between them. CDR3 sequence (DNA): TGTGCCAGCAGCCAAGCAGAGACCCAGTACTTC. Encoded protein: CASSQAETQYF.

CDR3 in amino acids: CASRPRQGANTEAFF. CDR3 sequence (DNA): TGCGCCAGCAGGCCCCGACAGGGGGCGAACACTGAAGCTTTCTTT. The V call is TRBV10-2, the J call TRBJ1-1; TRBD1 matches at 10 bases. The CDR3 runs 15 residues. Looked up from germline, CDR1 is WSHSY and CDR2 is SAAADI. V shed 6 bases, J shed 1 base, and the junction held 5 bases outside the gene matches.

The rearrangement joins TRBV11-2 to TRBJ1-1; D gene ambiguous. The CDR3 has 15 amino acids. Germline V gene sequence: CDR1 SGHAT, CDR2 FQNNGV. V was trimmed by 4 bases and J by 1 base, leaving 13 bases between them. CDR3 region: CASSSAGLGNTEAFF. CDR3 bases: TGTGCCAGCAGCTCGGCGGGGTTAGGGAACACTGAAGCTTTCTTT.